Below, 21 T cell receptor beta chains from the same sample are listed, as sequenced in a study of graft-versus-host responses after intestinal transplantation (dated by TCRdb to the early 2020s). For these receptors, no antigen is known. The sample's time point, from its label and the paper: cells obtained before transplantation from donor or recipient. Library preparation employed the immunoSEQ multiplex PCR assay. Here the immuneACCESS table is served through TCRdb, limited to in-frame sequences with V and J called. Missing clones are a known gap in these copies; in checked studies unresolved V genes cover under half, and the rest lacks a known reason. This sample lists roughly 100,000 clones; 93% were detected once. The ten top clones hold 1.2% of the sample. The specimen was unstimulated CD8+ T cells sorted from spleen or lymph node cells, collected before intestinal transplant. The receptor set was obtained from a human donor who received an intestinal transplant.

V is TRBV10-3 and J is TRBJ2-6; 12 positions match TRBD1. The CDR3 length is 20 residues. Losses at the gene ends were 1 base for V and 0 bases for J; bases not matched to a gene: 7. The germline CDR1 and CDR2 sequences are ENHRY and SYGVKD. CDR3: CAISEFSGTGGSSGANVLTF. CDR3 in DNA: TGTGCCATCAGTGAGTTCTCCGGGACAGGGGGCAGCTCTGGGGCCAACGTCCTGACTTTC.

The DNA of the CDR3 is TGTGCCAGCAGTTTTTGGTCCGGGGAGCTGTTTTTT. As protein: CASSFWSGELFF. The chain carries TRBV27 and TRBJ2-2; D is undetermined. In germline, CDR1 is MNHEY, CDR2 SMNVEV (reference sequence). V dropped 3 bases and J dropped 6 bases, with 5 bases sitting between them. The CDR3 sequence is 12 residues long.

This clone is a singleton in its sample. This chain uses TRBV7-9 with TRBJ1-2; D gene ambiguous. The CDR3 sequence is 13 residues long. Germline V gene sequence: CDR1 SEHNR, CDR2 FQNEAQ (reference sequence). V gave up 5 bases and J gave up 0 bases, with 7 bases separating them. The CDR3: CASSPTANYGYTF. CDR3 coding DNA: TGTGCCAGCAGCCCCACAGCTAACTATGGCTACACCTTC. The variable domain in full, with the rest retrieved from reference TRBV7-9 and TRBJ1-2, is DTGVSQNPRHKITKRGQNVTFRCDPISEHNRLYWYRQTLGQGPEFLTYFQNEAQLEKSRLLSDRFSAERPKGSFSTLEIQRTEQGDSAMYLCASSPTANYGYTFGSGTRLTVV.

The chain has TRBV7-9 and TRBJ1-2, with D perhaps matching TRBD1 (5 bases). This CDR3 spans 14 amino acids. Germline V gene data show CDR1 as SEHNR and CDR2 as FQNEAQ (reference sequence). The V gene lost 2 bases and the J gene lost 7 bases, with 14 bases spanning the gap. Written as DNA, the CDR3 is TGTGCCAGCAGCTTACCGGGGGATTATAGTGGCTACACCTTC. This codes for CASSLPGDYSGYTF.

The chain carries TRBV2 and TRBJ2-7, with 10 positions matching TRBD1. Germline loops: CDR1 SNHLY, CDR2 FYNNEI. The V segment lost 3 bases and the J segment 2 bases; nucleotides outside the gene matches: 1. The CDR3 consists of 14 residues. Here the CDR3 DNA reads TGTGCCAGCAGTGACGGGACAGGGGCCTACGAGCAGTACTTC. Protein product: CASSDGTGAYEQYF.

The rearrangement uses TRBV11-1 and TRBJ1-1, with a possible D match to TRBD1 (5 bases). Germline values: CDR1 SGHAT, CDR2 FQDESV (reference sequence). The CDR3 has 15 residues. The ends were cut back, 7 bases at V and 1 base at J, with 16 bases in the middle. The CDR3 loop is CASTHRRGPNTEAFF. CDR3 nucleotide sequence: TGTGCCAGCACCCATCGAAGGGGCCCGAACACTGAAGCTTTCTTT.

The chain combines TRBV7-9 with TRBJ2-3; D unclear. This CDR3 has 14 amino acids. Germline CDR1 SEHNR, CDR2 FQNEAQ (reference sequence). V was trimmed by 5 bases and J by 4 bases, leaving 13 bases between them. For the CDR3, the DNA is TGTGCCAGCAGCCCCAGGCCCCAGCCAGATACGCAGTATTTT. Encoded protein: CASSPRPQPDTQYF.

V usage is TRBV10-1 and J usage is TRBJ2-1; D gene unclear. The CDR3 is made up of 12 amino acids. Trimming pared 5 bases from V and 3 bases from J, leaving 5 bases between. Per the germline V gene, CDR1 is WNHNN and CDR2 is SYGVQD (reference sequence). DNA of the CDR3: TGCGCCAGCAGTCCGGACTACAATGAGCAGTTCTTC. Translating gives CASSPDYNEQFF.

The V gene is TRBV7-6, the J gene TRBJ1-3; TRBD1 might be the D (5 bases). V was clipped by 2 bases and J by 1 base, with 18 bases between them. This CDR3 comprises 18 residues. CDR1 SGHVS and CDR2 FNYEAQ come from the germline V gene. CDR3 sequence: CASSLLGMGLSSGNTIYF. The DNA for the CDR3 is TGTGCCAGCAGCTTATTAGGAATGGGGCTGTCTTCTGGAAACACCATATATTTT.

This clone was picked up one time. This chain joins TRBV7-7 and TRBJ2-7; unclear D gene. CDR3 length: 14 amino acids. CDR1 SSHAT and CDR2 FNYEAQ come from the germline V gene (reference sequence). V was cut by 1 base and J by 2 bases, with 9 bases left in between. As DNA, the CDR3 is TGTGCCAGCAGCTTAGGGGCGCCGGCCTACGAGCAGTACTTC. It is translated as CASSLGAPAYEQYF. The whole variable domain, remainder taken from reference TRBV7-7 and TRBJ2-7, is GAGVSQSPRYKVTKRGQDVTLRCDPISSHATLYWYQQALGQGPEFLTYFNYEAQPDKSGLPSDRFSAERPEGSISTLTIQRTEQRDSAMYRCASSLGAPAYEQYFGPGTRLTVT.

The J gene is TRBJ1-4, the V gene TRBV6-5; no clear D gene. CDR1 MNHEY and CDR2 SVGAGI come from the germline V gene. V shed 6 bases and J shed 7 bases, with 15 bases lying between them. This CDR3 contains 14 residues. The CDR3 region is CASSPSPPGEKLFF. The CDR3 DNA follows: TGTGCCAGCAGCCCATCCCCCCCGGGTGAAAAACTGTTTTTT.

J is TRBJ2-5 and V is TRBV4-1; D tentatively fits TRBD1 or TRBD2 (6 bases each). CDR3 length: 16 amino acids. Germline V lookup: CDR1 MGHRA, CDR2 YSYEKL. V lost 3 bases and J 1 base, leaving 15 bases between the germline ends. The CDR3 region has the DNA TGCGCCAGCAGCCAGGAACCTCGGGGGCCCCAAGAGACCCAGTACTTC. It translates to CASSQEPRGPQETQYF.

The chain employs TRBV2 and TRBJ1-3; D is unclear. V was pared by 3 bases and J by 3 bases, with 12 bases between. There are 15 residues in the CDR3. CDR1 is SNHLY and CDR2 is FYNNEI in the germline V gene. The CDR3 loop is CASSEVGSGGNTIYF. In DNA, the CDR3 is TGTGCCAGCAGTGAGGTGGGATCGGGTGGAAACACCATATATTTT.

The rearrangement uses TRBV4-1 and TRBJ1-1; D is unclear. The CDR3 is 14 amino acids. Germline V gene lookup returns CDR1 MGHRA and CDR2 YSYEKL. Trimming took 0 bases from V and 0 from J, leaving 5 bases between them. In DNA form, the CDR3 reads TGCGCCAGCAGCCAAGATTGGGTGAACACTGAAGCTTTCTTT. This codes for CASSQDWVNTEAFF.

J is TRBJ2-1 and V is TRBV5-1; D is tentatively TRBD1 or TRBD2 (5 bases each). Germline CDR1 is SGHRS and CDR2 is YFSETQ. Trimming removed 4 bases at V and 4 bases at J, with 21 bases between. The CDR3 has 17 amino acids. The CDR3 DNA reads as TGCGCCAGCAGCCCAACACGGGACGGAACATATTACAATGAGCAGTTCTTC. It translates to CASSPTRDGTYYNEQFF.

The J gene is TRBJ1-1, the V gene TRBV27; 7 bases line up with TRBD1. Trimming removed 6 bases from V and 0 bases from J; junction bases left unmatched: 13. CDR3 length equals 17 residues. Germline loops: CDR1 MNHEY, CDR2 SMNVEV (reference sequence). The CDR3 sequence: CASSHLTGRKMNTEAFF. DNA for the CDR3: TGTGCCAGCAGCCACCTGACAGGGAGGAAAATGAACACTGAAGCTTTCTTT.

The chain employs TRBV19 and TRBJ1-5; D is perhaps TRBD1 (5 bases). Trimming cost V 7 bases and J 5 bases, with 18 bases left between them. This CDR3 region has 15 residues. From germline, CDR1 is LNHDA and CDR2 SQIVND (reference sequence). The CDR3 reads CASIAGGEIHQPQHF. DNA for the CDR3: TGTGCCAGTATCGCAGGAGGGGAAATTCATCAGCCCCAGCATTTT.

Comment on this clone: The sample carries other DNA sequences with the same CDR3. The chain recombines TRBV19 with TRBJ1-1, with unresolved D. Germline V gene lookup returns CDR1 LNHDA and CDR2 SQIVND (reference sequence). The CDR3 spans 13 residues. V lost 1 base and J lost 1, with 4 bases in between. The DNA for the CDR3 is TGTGCCAGTAGTATAGGCCCGAACACTGAAGCTTTCTTT. It encodes CASSIGPNTEAFF. The full variable domain, rest sourced from reference TRBV19 and TRBJ1-1, is DGGITQSPKYLFRKEGQNVTLSCEQNLNHDAMYWYRQDPGQGLRLIYYSQIVNDFQKGDIAEGYSVSREKKESFPLTVTSAQKNPTAFYLCASSIGPNTEAFFGQGTRLTVV.

J is TRBJ1-2 and V is TRBV5-4; D is possibly TRBD1 (5 bases). CDR3 length: 14 amino acids. Germline lookup yields CDR1 SGHNT and CDR2 YYREEE (reference sequence). Trimming removed 0 bases at V and 5 bases at J, with 11 bases between. CDR3 sequence (DNA): TGTGCCAGCAGCTTGGCGGGGGATCCTTATGGCTACACCTTC. This sequence encodes CASSLAGDPYGYTF.

The chain recombines TRBV15 with TRBJ2-7; D gene uncertain. Between the trimmed V and J ends, which lost 1 base and 4 bases, there was a span of 14 bases. The germline V gene has CDR1 LNHNV and CDR2 YYDKDF (reference sequence). The CDR3 extends over 15 amino acids. The CDR3 DNA sequence: TGTGCCACCAGCAGAGCCCAAGGAACGGATTACGAGCAGTACTTC. Translating it yields CATSRAQGTDYEQYF.

V is TRBV9 and J is TRBJ2-3, with a possible D match to TRBD2 (5 bases). V was cut by 0 bases and J by 8 bases, with 16 bases left in between. Germline CDR1 and CDR2: SGDLS and YYNGEE. This CDR3 has 15 amino acids. In DNA, the CDR3 is TGTGCCAGCAGCGTAGGCAGCGGCCACCCTCCTACGCAGTATTTT. Translated: CASSVGSGHPPTQYF.